This T cell receptor beta chain derives from a study of CD4 T cells in relation to SARS-CoV-2 and coronaviruses. With regard to this clone: Its target is unknown.

TCRdb keeps only in-frame clones here, not all; method: immunoSEQ multiplex PCR. The sample contains about 26,000 clones, around three quarters of which appear only once. Unexposed donor CD4+ T cells date from about 2011-2018, before the COVID-19 pandemic. CD4+ T cells were isolated from the cells after around 10 days of culture. Cells permitting, SARS-CoV-2 S/N and four cold-coronavirus spikes were tested on unexposed-donor CD4+ T cells. On days 3 and 7, cultures got half fresh IL-2 medium. This clonotype was obtained from a human donor in good health. The sequencing sample was made of CD4+ T cells from PBMCs, cultured in vitro.

The CDR3 DNA is TGTGCCAGCAGCCTCTTAGGGGGCGGGGGGTGGAATGAGCAGTTCTTC. It translates to CASSLLGGGGWNEQFF. V is TRBV6-2 or TRBV6-3 and J is TRBJ2-1, with a weak D call TRBD2 (8 bases). Germline V CDR1 and CDR2: MNHEY, SVGEGT. This CDR3 contains 16 residues. V lost 6 bases and J lost 7, with 22 bases in between.